The entry below gives a single TCR beta chain sequence along with its context. Individuals aged roughly 18 to 95 years were recruited from around 22 US areas. The data derive from a study of blood T cell repertoires in COVID-19. Study summary: T cells, B-cell-depleted T cells, or PBMCs provided the cDNA or gDNA that served as material.

The data were produced by immunoSEQ multiplex PCR, yet TCRdb's version contains in-frame clones alone and is incomplete. The table shows roughly 430,000 clones, with approximately 86% occurring only once. The sample taken for sequencing was PBMCs or T cells enriched from blood (not recorded which). The receptor was derived from a woman between 35 and 50 years old with acute COVID-19.

Here the CDR3 reads CASSPRTGGLEKLFF. The CDR3, as DNA: TGTGCCAGCTCACCACGGACAGGGGGCCTTGAAAAACTGTTTTTT. The chain combines TRBV18 with TRBJ1-4; 11 bases align to TRBD1. With 1 base clipped from V and 7 bases from J, the junction kept 2 bases outside the gene matches. From germline, CDR1 is KGHSH and CDR2 LQKENI. The CDR3 is made up of 15 amino acids.